The 18 T cell receptor beta chains given below trace back to one sample, sequenced in a study of blood T cell repertoires in COVID-19. Sequencing was performed with immunoSEQ multiplex PCR; in TCRdb, only in-frame clones are kept and a portion is missing. The table lists roughly 100,000 clones, more than 90% of them singletons, with about 4% in the top ten. Specimen: peripheral blood. These receptors were obtained from a man in his late teens or twenties with acute or convalescent COVID-19.

The rearrangement joins TRBV4-2 to TRBJ2-2, with TRBD2 identical over 7 bases. The CDR3 length is 15 residues. The V gene end was trimmed by 4 bases and the J gene end by 6 bases; junction bases not matched to a gene: 8. Germline CDR1 LGHNA, CDR2 YNFKEQ. This CDR3 reads CASSRGAGSSGELFF. DNA for the CDR3: TGTGCCAGCAGCCGGGGAGCGGGGTCATCCGGGGAGCTGTTTTTT.

This rearrangement joins TRBV6-2 or TRBV6-3 to TRBJ2-5; 7 bases map to TRBD2. After removal of 4 bases from V and 1 base from J, the junction contained 6 bases not matched to a gene. There are 15 residues in the CDR3. Germline V gives CDR1 MNHEY, CDR2 SVGEGT. This chain's CDR3 is CASSSTSGGQETQYF. Here the CDR3 DNA reads TGTGCCAGCAGTTCAACCTCGGGGGGCCAAGAGACCCAGTACTTC.

The chain uses TRBV7-2 and TRBJ1-4; TRBD1 matches 8 bases. The junction had 11 bases not matched to a gene; V was cut back by 4 bases and J by 7 bases. The CDR3 length is 16 residues. Germline-derived CDR1 and CDR2 are SGHTA and FQGNSA. The CDR3 reads CASSSATGGRFEKLFF. CDR3 DNA sequence: TGTGCCAGCAGCTCCGCCACAGGGGGTCGATTTGAAAAACTGTTTTTT.

V usage is TRBV7-9 and J usage is TRBJ2-1; 8 nucleotides agree with TRBD2. The CDR3 extends over 15 amino acids. The germline V gene encodes CDR1 SEHNR and CDR2 FQNEAQ (reference sequence). With 5 bases clipped from V and 3 bases from J, the junction kept 6 bases outside the gene matches. CDR3: CASSQSGSYYNEQFF. The DNA for the CDR3 is TGTGCCAGCAGCCAAAGCGGGAGCTACTACAATGAGCAGTTCTTC.

The rearrangement joins TRBV9 to TRBJ2-6, with 7 bases aligning to TRBD2. The germline V gene encodes CDR1 SGDLS and CDR2 YYNGEE. This CDR3 is built from 18 residues. V lost 0 bases to trimming and J lost 1 base; unmatched junction nucleotides: 7. The CDR3 nucleotides read TGTGCCAGCAGCGTAGCATTTTTGGGAGGGTCTGGGGCCAACGTCCTGACTTTC. Protein sequence: CASSVAFLGGSGANVLTF.

This CDR3 reads CASNRARGQPQHF. The CDR3 DNA is TGTGCCAGCAACAGGGCACGAGGCCAGCCCCAGCATTTT. This chain joins TRBV19 and TRBJ1-5, with D possibly TRBD1 on 6 matching bases. V lost 9 bases, J lost 7 bases, and 16 bases lay in between. CDR3 length equals 13 residues. Looked up from germline, CDR1 is LNHDA and CDR2 is SQIVND (reference sequence).

This clone was counted a single time. The V gene is TRBV12-5, the J gene TRBJ1-2; D ambiguous. The ends were cut back, 2 bases at V and 0 bases at J, with 7 bases in the middle. This CDR3 contains 14 residues. Germline loops: CDR1 LGHNT, CDR2 FRNRAP. CDR3 amino acids: CASGLRSPNYGYTF. The CDR3 DNA reads TGTGCTAGTGGTTTGCGGAGTCCTAACTATGGCTACACCTTC. The entire variable domain, with the rest obtained from reference TRBV12-5 and TRBJ1-2, is as follows: DARVTQTPRHKVTEMGQEVTMRCQPILGHNTVFWYRQTMMQGLELLAYFRNRAPLDDSGMPKDRFSAEMPDATLATLKIQPSEPRDSAVYFCASGLRSPNYGYTFGSGTRLTVV.

The chain combines TRBV20-1 with TRBJ2-7; no definite D call. Germline V lookup: CDR1 DFQATT, CDR2 SNEGSKA (reference sequence). This CDR3 contains 14 residues. Trimming stripped 3 bases from V and 6 bases from J, with 18 bases between. The CDR3 loop reads CSASGLPPLFEQYF. The CDR3 nucleotides are TGCAGTGCTAGTGGGCTCCCGCCTCTCTTCGAGCAGTACTTC.

V is TRBV30 and J is TRBJ1-2, with D unclear. Germline assignment: CDR1 GTSNPN and CDR2 SVGIG (reference sequence). V was pared by 4 bases and J by 8 bases, with 8 bases between. This CDR3 is built from 10 residues. The CDR3 sequence: CAWMEGGYTF. Written as DNA, the CDR3 is TGTGCCTGGATGGAGGGCGGCTACACCTTC.

The chain uses TRBV6-5 and TRBJ2-5; 9 nucleotides match TRBD2. Germline loops: CDR1 MNHEY, CDR2 SVGAGI. J lost 7 bases, V lost 6 bases, and 9 bases had no gene match. This CDR3 is built from 14 residues. The CDR3 here is CASRAGRLAATQYF. The CDR3 bases are TGTGCCAGCAGAGCTGGGAGACTAGCGGCGACCCAGTACTTC.

V and J are TRBV3-1 (or the pseudogene TRBV3-2) and TRBJ2-3, with 8 bases that match TRBD2. CDR3 size: 17 residues. Germline assignment: CDR1 LGHDT and CDR2 YNNKEL (reference sequence). With V trimmed by 1 base and J by 3 bases, 9 bases remained unmatched. The CDR3 DNA reads as TGTGCCAGCAGCCAAGTCTCATTAGCGGGGATAACAGATACGCAGTATTTT. This encodes CASSQVSLAGITDTQYF.

The chain uses TRBV9 and TRBJ2-3; a possible D gene is TRBD1 (5 bases). V shed 3 bases and J shed 0 bases, with 11 bases lying between them. This CDR3 has 15 residues. Germline assignment: CDR1 SGDLS and CDR2 YYNGEE. CDR3 DNA: TGTGCCAGCAGCGGTGGGGCGGTGAGCACAGATACGCAGTATTTT. Translating gives CASSGGAVSTDTQYF.

The chain recombines TRBV7-2 with TRBJ1-2; TRBD1 matches at 9 bases. The germline gives CDR1 SGHTA, CDR2 FQGNSA. The CDR3 length is 17 residues. V gave up 4 bases and J gave up 1 base; unmatched junction bases: 10. CDR3 region: CASSSRGDRAVNYGYTF. For the CDR3, the DNA is TGTGCCAGCAGCTCCAGGGGGGACAGGGCCGTTAACTATGGCTACACCTTC. Based on the CDR3 plus reference TRBV7-2 and TRBJ1-2, the full variable domain is GAGVSQSPSNKVTEKGKDVELRCDPISGHTALYWYRQSLGQGLEFLIYFQGNSAPDKSGLPSDRFSAERTGGSVSTLTIQRTQQEDSAVYLCASSSRGDRAVNYGYTFGSGTRLTVV.

The chain carries TRBV29-1 and TRBJ1-1, with 9 bases fitting TRBD1. CDR1 is SQVTM and CDR2 is ANQGSEA in the germline V gene. V lost 6 bases to trimming and J lost 8 bases; unmatched junction nucleotides: 16. The CDR3 contains 15 residues. CDR3 nucleotides: TGCAGCGTCGGGACAGGGAACCCACTTTTACCGGAAGCTTTCTTT. This codes for CSVGTGNPLLPEAFF. The variable domain in full, with the rest retrieved from reference TRBV29-1 and TRBJ1-1, is SAVISQKPSRDICQRGTSLTIQCQVDSQVTMMFWYRQQPGQSLTLIATANQGSEATYESGFVIDKFPISRPNLTFSTLTVSNMSPEDSSIYLCSVGTGNPLLPEAFFGQGTRLTVV.

The V gene is TRBV7-9, the J gene TRBJ2-7; 10 bases are shared with TRBD1. The CDR3 totals 15 residues. Trimming at V came to 5 bases and at J to 3 bases, leaving 7 bases not matched to a gene. Per the germline V gene, CDR1 is SEHNR and CDR2 is FQNEAQ (reference sequence). CDR3 loop: CASSPDRGHNYEQYF. In DNA form, the CDR3 reads TGTGCCAGCAGCCCAGACAGGGGGCATAACTACGAGCAGTACTTC.

The V and J genes are TRBV19 and TRBJ1-1; TRBD1 aligns across 11 bases. Germline CDR1 is LNHDA and CDR2 is SQIVND (reference sequence). V lost 9 bases and J lost 4; bases outside the gene matches: 4. This CDR3 has 13 residues. The CDR3 reads CASRDRGFTEAFF. The DNA for the CDR3 is TGTGCCAGCCGGGACAGGGGGTTCACTGAAGCTTTCTTT.

The chain couples TRBV5-1 to TRBJ2-2; 9 nucleotides match TRBD1. Per the germline V gene, CDR1 is SGHRS and CDR2 is YFSETQ. The trim removed 3 bases at V and 3 bases at J, leaving 3 bases unmatched. The CDR3 sequence is 15 residues long. CDR3 sequence: CASSWGQGYTGELFF. In nucleotides, the CDR3 is TGCGCCAGCAGCTGGGGACAGGGATACACCGGGGAGCTGTTTTTT.

This rearrangement joins TRBV6-5 to TRBJ2-7; 8 positions agree with TRBD1. CDR1 is MNHEY, CDR2 SVGAGI, per germline. V was clipped by 6 bases and J by 2 bases; unmatched bases: 3. The CDR3 totals 13 residues. CDR3 sequence reads: CASRGTGTYEQYF. Written as DNA, the CDR3 is TGTGCCAGCAGGGGGACAGGTACCTACGAGCAGTACTTC.